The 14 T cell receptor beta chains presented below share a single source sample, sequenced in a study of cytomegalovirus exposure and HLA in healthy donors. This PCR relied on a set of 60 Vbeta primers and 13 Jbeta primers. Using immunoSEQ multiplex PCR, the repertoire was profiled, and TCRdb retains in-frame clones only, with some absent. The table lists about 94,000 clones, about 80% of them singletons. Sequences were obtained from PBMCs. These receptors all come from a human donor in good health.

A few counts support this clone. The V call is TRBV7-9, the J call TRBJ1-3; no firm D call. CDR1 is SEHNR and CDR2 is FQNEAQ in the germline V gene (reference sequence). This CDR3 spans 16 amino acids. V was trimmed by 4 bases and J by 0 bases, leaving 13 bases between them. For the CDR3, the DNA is TGTGCCAGCAGCTATCCCCGGGAGGGCTCTGGAAACACCATATATTTT. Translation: CASSYPREGSGNTIYF.

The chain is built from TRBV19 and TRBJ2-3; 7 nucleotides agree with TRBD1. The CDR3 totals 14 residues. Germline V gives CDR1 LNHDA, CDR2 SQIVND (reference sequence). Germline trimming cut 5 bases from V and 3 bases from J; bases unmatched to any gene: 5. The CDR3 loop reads CASSLRQGTDTQYF. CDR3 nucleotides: TGTGCCAGTAGTTTACGACAGGGAACAGATACGCAGTATTTT. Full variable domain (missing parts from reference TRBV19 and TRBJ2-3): DGGITQSPKYLFRKEGQNVTLSCEQNLNHDAMYWYRQDPGQGLRLIYYSQIVNDFQKGDIAEGYSVSREKKESFPLTVTSAQKNPTAFYLCASSLRQGTDTQYFGPGTRLTVL.

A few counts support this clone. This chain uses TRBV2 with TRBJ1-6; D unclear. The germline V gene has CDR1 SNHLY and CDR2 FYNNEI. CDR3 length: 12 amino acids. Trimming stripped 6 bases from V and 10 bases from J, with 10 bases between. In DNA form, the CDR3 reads TGTGCCAGCAGACCGAGTTACTCACCCCTCCACTTT. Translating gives CASRPSYSPLHF.

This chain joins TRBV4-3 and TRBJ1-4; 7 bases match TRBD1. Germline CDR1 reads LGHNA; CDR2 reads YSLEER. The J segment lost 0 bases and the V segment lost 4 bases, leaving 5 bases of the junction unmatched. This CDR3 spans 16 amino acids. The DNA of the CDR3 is TGCGCCAGCAGCCTGGGGACAGCCGCAACTAATGAAAAACTGTTTTTT. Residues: CASSLGTAATNEKLFF.

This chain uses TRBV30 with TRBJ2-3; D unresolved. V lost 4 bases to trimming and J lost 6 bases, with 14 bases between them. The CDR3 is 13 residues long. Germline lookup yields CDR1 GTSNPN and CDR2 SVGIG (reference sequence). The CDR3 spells CAWTPGQADTQYF. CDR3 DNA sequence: TGTGCCTGGACCCCCGGCCAGGCCGATACGCAGTATTTT.

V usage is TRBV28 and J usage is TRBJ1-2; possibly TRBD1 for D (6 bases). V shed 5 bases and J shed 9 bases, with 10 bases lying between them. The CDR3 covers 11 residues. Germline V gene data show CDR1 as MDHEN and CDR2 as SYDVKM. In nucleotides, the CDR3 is TGTGCCAGCAGTCTAGGACAGAGCTACACCTTC. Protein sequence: CASSLGQSYTF.

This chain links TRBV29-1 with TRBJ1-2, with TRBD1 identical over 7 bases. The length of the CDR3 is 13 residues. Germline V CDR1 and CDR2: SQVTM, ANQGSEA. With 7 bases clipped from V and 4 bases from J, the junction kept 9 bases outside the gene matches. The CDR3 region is CSDRTGAGYGYTF. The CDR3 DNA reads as TGCAGCGACCGAACAGGGGCTGGCTATGGCTACACCTTC.

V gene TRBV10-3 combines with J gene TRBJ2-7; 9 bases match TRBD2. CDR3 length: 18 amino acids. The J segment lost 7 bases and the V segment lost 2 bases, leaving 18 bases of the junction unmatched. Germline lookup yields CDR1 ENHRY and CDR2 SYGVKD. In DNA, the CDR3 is TGTGCCATCAGTGAGAAAGGACTAGCGAGCGTCCAGGGCGGAGAGCAGTACTTC. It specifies CAISEKGLASVQGGEQYF.

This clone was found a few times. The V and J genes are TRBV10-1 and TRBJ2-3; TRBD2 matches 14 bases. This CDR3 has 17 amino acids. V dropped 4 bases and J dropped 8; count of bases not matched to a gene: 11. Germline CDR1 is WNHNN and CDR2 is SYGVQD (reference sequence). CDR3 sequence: CASSGTSGRSPGGTQYF. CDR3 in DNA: TGCGCCAGCAGTGGGACTAGCGGGAGGAGTCCGGGGGGTACGCAGTATTTT.

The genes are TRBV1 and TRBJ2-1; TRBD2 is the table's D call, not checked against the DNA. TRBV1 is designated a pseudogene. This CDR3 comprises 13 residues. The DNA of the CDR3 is TGCACCAGCAGACTAGCGGGAGTTGGTGAGCAGTTCTTC. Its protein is CTSRLAGVGEQFF.

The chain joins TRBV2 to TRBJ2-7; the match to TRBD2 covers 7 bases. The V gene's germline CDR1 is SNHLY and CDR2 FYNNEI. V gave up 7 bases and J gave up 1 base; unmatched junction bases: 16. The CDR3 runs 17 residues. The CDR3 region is CASNYPPSGKWSYEQYF. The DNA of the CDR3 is TGTGCCAGCAATTATCCCCCTAGCGGTAAATGGTCCTACGAGCAGTACTTC.

The CDR3: CASSTRLTVADTQYF. For the CDR3, the DNA is TGTGCCAGCAGCACCCGACTGACCGTCGCAGATACGCAGTATTTT. The chain couples TRBV7-2 to TRBJ2-3; D is unresolved. CDR3 length: 15 residues. Trimming left V 5 bases short and J 4 bases short, with 16 bases between. The germline gives CDR1 SGHTA, CDR2 FQGNSA.

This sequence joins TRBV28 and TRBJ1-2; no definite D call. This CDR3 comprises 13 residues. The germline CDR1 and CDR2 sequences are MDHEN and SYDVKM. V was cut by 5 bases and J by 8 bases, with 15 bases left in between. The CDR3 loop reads CASSAVYGKGYTF. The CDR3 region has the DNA TGTGCCAGCAGTGCCGTTTATGGCAAGGGCTACACCTTC.

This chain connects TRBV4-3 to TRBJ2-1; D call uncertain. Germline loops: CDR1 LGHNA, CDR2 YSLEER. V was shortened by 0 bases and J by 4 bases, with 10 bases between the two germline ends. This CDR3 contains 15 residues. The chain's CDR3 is CASSQDSSKYNEQFF. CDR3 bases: TGCGCCAGCAGCCAAGATTCTAGTAAGTACAATGAGCAGTTCTTC.